This entry describes one T cell receptor beta chain. Its specificity is unknown. The data were produced by immunoSEQ multiplex PCR, yet TCRdb's version contains in-frame clones alone and is incomplete. The sample holds about 240,000 clones, 84% seen once. This sample is part of a study of Tregs in tolerant kidney transplant recipients. Unstimulated Tregs (CD4+CD25+CD127-) and CD4+CD25- non-Tregs were sorted from PBMCs. The CDR3 covers 15 residues. Trimming removed 3 bases at V and 0 bases at J, with 10 bases between. The germline CDR1 and CDR2 sequences are LNHDA and SQIVND (reference sequence). Whole-study findings and limits: Few patients were studied, so findings need validation in larger groups. Biological reproducibility was not directly addressed in this study.

The chain joins TRBV19 to TRBJ2-3, with TRBD2 as a possible D gene (6 bases). The sample taken for sequencing was CD4+ T cells from blood. This receptor was identified in a human donor in good health. The CDR3 here is CASSIAGTSTDTQYF. For the CDR3, the DNA is TGTGCCAGTAGTATCGCCGGGACTAGCACAGATACGCAGTATTTT.